The source of this T cell receptor beta chain is a study of identical twins. Each CDR3 protein is one row after TCRdb ran MiXCR on the 5' RACE reads. The repertoire holds 450,000 to 500,000 distinct CDR3 sequences, with roughly an eighth as singletons. CDR3 length equals 15 residues. Germline-derived CDR1 and CDR2 are SGHTA and FQGNSA. V lost 1 base, J lost 6 bases, and 5 bases stayed unmatched. The same sample was also studied in work on yellow fever vaccine responses in identical twins.

The TCR originated in a woman aged 18-30 years in good health. The sample consisted of CD4+ T cells sorted from blood. This chain joins TRBV7-2 and TRBJ2-3; TRBD2 matches at 9 bases. CDR3 region: CASSLVAGDSDTQYF. The CDR3 DNA sequence: TGTGCCAGCAGCTTAGTAGCGGGAGACTCGGATACGCAGTATTTT.